This T cell receptor (beta chain) was recovered during a study of blood T cell repertoires in COVID-19. Measured with immunoSEQ multiplex PCR; TCRdb has only the in-frame clones, and not every one. The sample shows tens of thousands of clones, around 86% of them seen only once. The germline gives CDR1 SQVTM, CDR2 ANQGSEA. The CDR3 covers 14 residues. The ends lost 4 bases at V and 1 base at J; junction bases unmatched: 7. The receptor comes from a human donor in a cohort sampled during active COVID-19. The chain uses TRBV29-1 and TRBJ2-7; TRBD2 matches 7 bases. Sample: peripheral blood. The CDR3 spells CSVGGQRGSYEQYF. The CDR3 DNA follows: TGCAGCGTTGGAGGCCAGCGGGGATCCTACGAGCAGTACTTC.